This T cell receptor beta chain was identified during a study of human versus mouse CDR3 diversity and MHC coevolution. As for the study in general: Reportedly, immunoSEQ detects one in 200,000 T cells with minimized PCR bias.

This clone was recorded a few times. Its antigen is undetermined. Cells were CD45RO-negative CD62L-positive naive CD4 T cells sorted from PBMCs. Method: immunoSEQ multiplex PCR; TCRdb's copy keeps in-frame clones and lacks some. The sample holds tens of thousands of clones; around 94% are singletons and the top ten take approximately 17%. Study results and limitations: Humans had the largest estimated TCR beta repertoire, 1.5 million to 2 million clonotypes.

Material: naive CD4+ T cells from blood. Subset meaning: CD45RO-negative CD62L-positive naive CD4 T cells. This sequence originates from a person in their sixties or seventies in good health.

CDR3 in amino acids: CASSSGINNEQFF. The DNA for the CDR3 is TGTGCCAGCAGCTCCGGGATCAACAATGAGCAGTTCTTC. The gene calls are TRBV7-3 and TRBJ2-1, with D maybe TRBD2 (5 bases). V lost 4 bases, J lost 5 bases, and 9 bases lay in between. The CDR3 sequence is 13 residues long. Germline CDR1 is SGHTA and CDR2 is FQGTGA.